What follows are 5 T cell receptor beta chains derived from one specimen sequenced in a study of T cells after yellow fever vaccination. TCRdb independently ran MiXCR on the 5' RACE reads; one entry per CDR3 protein. The sample holds approximately 330,000 distinct CDR3 sequences; under 15% are singletons and the top ten take 3.2%. This specimen was CD4+ T cells sorted from PBMCs, taken 15 days after the yellow fever booster vaccination. These receptors came from a young man who received the YFV17D yellow fever vaccine.

The gene calls are TRBV12-3 or TRBV12-4 and TRBJ2-3; D is possibly TRBD2 (7 bases). Trimming took 4 bases from V and 2 from J, leaving 13 bases between them. This CDR3 is 15 amino acids long. CDR3 sequence: CASSSWGGPTDTQYF. In DNA, the CDR3 is TGTGCCAGCAGTTCCTGGGGGGGGCCCACAGATACGCAGTATTTT.

This clonotype has more than one count but fewer than ten. The V call is TRBV7-2, the J call TRBJ2-3, with TRBD1 identical over 8 bases. Losses at the gene ends were 2 bases for V and 4 bases for J; bases not matched to a gene: 8. Per the germline V gene, CDR1 is SGHTA and CDR2 is FQGNSA. The length of the CDR3 is 16 residues. CDR3 loop: CASSLYRGNIADTQYF. CDR3 coding DNA: TGTGCCAGCAGCTTATACAGGGGGAATATCGCAGATACGCAGTATTTT.

This clonotype was found a few times. The chain couples TRBV25-1 to TRBJ2-1, with TRBD1 identical over 12 bases. Unmatched junction bases numbered 13, after V lost 1 base and J lost 9 bases. Germline V gene sequence: CDR1 MGHDK, CDR2 SYGVNS. The CDR3 length is 18 residues. In nucleotides, the CDR3 is TGTGCCAGCAGTGAATCGGGTTGGGGGACAGGGGGCTTTGGTGAGCAGTTCTTC. This codes for CASSESGWGTGGFGEQFF.

In its sample, this clonotype was seen many times. The rearrangement links TRBV6-1 to TRBJ1-2, with D possibly matching TRBD1 (6 bases). The CDR3 spans 15 residues. Germline V gene lookup returns CDR1 MNHNS and CDR2 SASEGT. With 11 bases removed from V and 7 bases from J, the gap between germline ends came to 26 bases. CDR3 region: CAEGVGPVWEGGYTF. The CDR3 region has the DNA TGTGCCGAGGGGGTAGGGCCCGTGTGGGAAGGTGGCTACACCTTC.

This chain connects TRBV5-1 to TRBJ1-6; TRBD1 agrees at 7 bases. Germline CDR1 and CDR2: SGHRS and YFSETQ. The trim removed 0 bases at V and 8 bases at J, leaving 5 bases unmatched. This CDR3 spans 15 amino acids. The CDR3 coding sequence is TGCGCCAGCAGCTTGGGTTGGACAGGCGATTCACCCCTCCACTTT. As protein: CASSLGWTGDSPLHF. The full variable domain, rest sourced from reference TRBV5-1 and TRBJ1-6, is KAGVTQTPRYLIKTRGQQVTLSCSPISGHRSVSWYQQTPGQGLQFLFEYFSETQRNKGNFPGRFSGRQFSNSRSEMNVSTLELGDSALYLCASSLGWTGDSPLHFGNGTRLTVT.